Reported below is one TCR beta chain. This clone has ten or more counts. This clone's antigen is unknown. No base quality information exists; no much larger clone differs at one position. The sample comes from a study of CD8+ T cells in alopecia areata (dated by TCRdb to 2016 to 2019). For the study in its entirety: The treated patients took part in an open-label pilot trial in which moderate-to-severe alopecia areata was treated with oral tofacitinib at 5 to 10 mg twice daily. Patients stayed on tofacitinib for 6 to 18 months and then had 6 months of follow-up off drug so that delayed response and recurrence could be assessed. The SALT score, which quantifies the percentage of affected scalp surface area, was used to measure disease severity in treated patients. immunoSEQ multiplex PCR using 35 Vbeta forward primers and 13 Jbeta reverse primers was used to amplify TCRbeta CDR3 regions. To study T cell clonal expansion in alopecia areata, the researchers applied high-throughput TCRbeta sequencing to both the C3H/HeJ mouse model and human patients. Biopsies were taken from tofacitinib-treated patients at baseline and at 4 and 24 weeks of treatment, and a later scalp biopsy was taken in several of the tofacitinib-treated patients. Scalp clonality was compared across normal scalp (n=4), patchy alopecia areata scalp (n=8), and alopecia totalis/universalis scalp (n=8). RNA was extracted with the PAXgene miRNA kit for fixed scalp, the miRNeasy kit for PBMCs, and the RNeasy kit for mouse skin. In humans, TCRbeta sequencing was performed on scalp tissue and on sorted CD4+ and CD8+ peripheral blood T cells from healthy controls and from patients with patchy or totalis/universalis alopecia areata.

Preparation of the library involved the immunoSEQ multiplex PCR assay. For TCR sequencing, RNA was extracted from every sample and reverse transcribed into cDNA to serve as template. First-strand cDNA was synthesized with SuperScript III using a 2:1 mix of oligo-dT and random hexamers. Amplification bias was assessed with a synthetic immune receptor repertoire, and residual bias was removed computationally. Per the source publication's procedure: Raw reads were preprocessed to remove errors, and CDR3 was defined according to IMGT conventions as the region from the conserved cysteine to phenylalanine. To get clonality, Shannon entropy was normalized by log2 of the number of productive unique TCRs and the result was subtracted from 1. Scalp TCRbeta sequences were cross-referenced with sorted blood CD4 and CD8 repertoires so that the CD4 or CD8 identity of scalp clones could be inferred. Drawn from immuneACCESS, this table holds only the in-frame rearrangements with V and J called that TCRdb kept. Clones are partly lost; checked studies trace under half to an unresolved V gene and leave the rest unexplained. That table supplies the V and J calls and clone size; D and trimming were determined from the DNA. A total of about 190,000 clones appear in this sample, 60% to 70% of them only once. The ten largest clones capture over 0.55% of the sample.

Results and caveats for the whole study, not just this receptor: Compared with normal scalp, lesional scalp, particularly in alopecia totalis/universalis, had higher clonality and more expanded CD8+ clones, which suggests antigenic drive. Many expanded lesional clones persisted in scalp and blood during tofacitinib treatment, which may partly explain relapse after stopping treatment. The treated cohort was small, with a single nonresponder, so links between baseline CD8+ expansion and response need larger studies. Resident alphabeta T cells in normal human skin are also sequenced, complicating scalp TCR repertoire analysis, unlike mouse skin dominated by gammadelta T cells. TCR sequences shared between patients were less clear than in mice, possibly partly because of HLA diversity in the patient population. With tofacitinib, both scalp clonality and the number of expanded CD8+ clones among the top 100 scalp clones went down significantly.

For this chain, trimming is 7 bases at the V end and 4 bases at the J end, and the number of junction bases without a gene match is 9. Including cysteine and phenylalanine, the CDR3 has 14 amino acids. The read is trimmed to its CDR3 DNA, 42 bases read in frame from base 1. The germline V gene yields SQVTM for CDR1 and ANQGSEA for CDR2. What this sample's time point label stands for: four to five weeks on oral tofacitinib. The intended sense of this specimen's treatment or condition label: oral pan-JAK inhibitor, 5-10 mg twice daily. From alopecia areata patients, peripheral blood was collected along with lesional scalp punch biopsies. PBMCs were isolated by density centrifugation and stained for CD3, CD4 and CD8, and CD4+ and CD8+ T cells were sorted on a FACSAria.

This clonotype was obtained from a human donor with alopecia areata. Material: CD4+ T cells sorted from blood, obtained at week 4, from a patient treated with tofacitinib. The rearranged segments are TRBV29-1 and TRBJ2-3; 9 middle bases align to TRBD1. CDR3 protein: CSACRDRAADTQYF. In nucleotides, the sequence is TGCAGCGCCTGCCGGGACAGGGCCGCAGATACGCAGTATTTT.